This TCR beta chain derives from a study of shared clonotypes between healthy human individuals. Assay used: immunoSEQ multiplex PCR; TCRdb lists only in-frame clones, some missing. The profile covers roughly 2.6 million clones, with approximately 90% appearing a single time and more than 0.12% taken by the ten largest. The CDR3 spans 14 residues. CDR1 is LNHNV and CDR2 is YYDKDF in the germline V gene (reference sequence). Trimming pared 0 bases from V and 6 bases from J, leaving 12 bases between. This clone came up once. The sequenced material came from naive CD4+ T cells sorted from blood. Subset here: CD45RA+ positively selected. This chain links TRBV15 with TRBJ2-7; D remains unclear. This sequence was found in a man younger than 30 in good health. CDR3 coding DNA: TGTGCCACCAGCAGAGACGGTGGCAGTAGCGAGCAGTACTTC. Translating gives CATSRDGGSSEQYF.